This TCR beta chain was recovered during a study of identical twins (dated by TCRdb to the mid-2010s). For the wider study: To test whether fetal clonotypes persist, this study deep-sequenced TCR alpha and beta repertoires from monozygotic twins, from unrelated adults of various ages, and from cord blood. Replicate twin experiments were performed at different times using different library preparation protocols to rule out contamination. Study-wide findings and limitations: Out-of-frame TCR alpha sharing in monozygotic twins was systematically underestimated by recombination models, whereas sharing between unrelated individuals was in agreement with the recombination models. In beta out-of-frame sequences, excess twin sharing was weaker, because having fewer shared sequences lowered the signal-to-noise ratio. Invariant T cells such as MAIT and iNKT could partly confound zero-insertion analyses, though diverse VJ usage argued against this for most clonotypes. Because the same donors could not be followed over many years, the conclusions relied on cross-sectional statistical analysis. Out-of-frame TCR alpha sequences shared between twins showed an excess of low generation-probability sequences compared with coincidental sharing between unrelated individuals. Abundant cord blood beta clonotypes carried fewer insertions; young adult naive repertoires showed a weaker similar trend, while memory repertoires showed none.

To note about this clonotype: What antigen it recognizes has not been identified. Per-nucleotide qualities are absent, and no much larger clonotype sits a single base away.

The CDR1 and CDR2 encoded by the germline V gene are LGHNA and YSLEER. A distance of 13 bases separates the germline ends of V and J, which lose 0 bases and 0 bases respectively. The CDR3 covers 17 residues, taking in both the cysteine and the phenylalanine. CDR3 DNA only is kept here, 51 bases in frame from base 1. Only healthy Caucasian donors were included. The twin cohort comprised three pairs of female monozygotic twins, all aged roughly 18 to 29 years. The RNA used for TCR libraries was isolated from peripheral blood mononuclear cells. Library preparation was by 5' RACE. Sequencing was carried out with an Illumina HiSeq 2000. A universal primer binding site was added through template switching, and the final cDNA carried a unique molecular identifier so that TCR cDNA molecules could be counted accurately. Specific primers in the conserved constant-segment region were used to synthesize first-strand cDNA for the TCR alpha and beta chains. To control for contamination, each cDNA library was double barcoded with a SMART-Mk sample barcode plus Illumina barcodes. TruSeq adapter sequences and Illumina sample barcodes were added in two successive PCR steps. The Illumina HiSeq platform was used with custom primers to sequence TCR alpha and beta cDNA libraries. As for the original processing: MiGEC processed the raw reads to extract unique molecular identifiers, while MiXCR was used to determine the CDR3 positions. For each individual, recombination models were inferred using an EM algorithm with the repgenHMM and IGoR tools. Shared clonotype analysis was performed with the tcR package in R, normalizing sharing by the product of cloneset sizes. To study raw recombination without the effects of thymic and clonal selection, out-of-frame nonproductive sequences were analyzed. Clones were called with MiXCR by TCRdb after fastp trimmed the public reads at Q25, and only in-frame beta chains were retained. Every entry covers one CDR3 protein and lists the most common genes and DNA from its rows. The authors' filters were not applied to this entry. The sample table lists approximately 600,000 distinct CDR3 sequences, just under 10% of them with a count of one. The biggest ten clones account for approximately 3.2% of the sample.

These data were also filed under a second study, of yellow fever vaccine responses in identical twins. In that second paper, the authors write: According to the authors, the vaccine-induced T cell response in identical twins seemed to be partly convergent and partly specific to each individual. In the study, vaccine-responding T cell clones were precisely tracked in identical twins.

The specimen was PBMCs. The receptor's source is a woman under 30 in good health. The sequence is built from TRBV4-3 and TRBJ2-3, with the D gene not confidently named. The CDR3 corresponds to CASSQELPAVSTDTQYF. The DNA sequence is as follows: TGCGCCAGCAGCCAAGAGTTGCCCGCCGTTAGCACAGATACGCAGTATTTT.